This T cell receptor beta chain was recorded in a study of T cell changes during pregnancy in multiple sclerosis. TCRdb keeps only in-frame clones here, not all; method: immunoSEQ multiplex PCR. The table has nearly 50,000 clones, roughly 94% seen once. This receptor was taken from a female donor with multiple sclerosis, enrolled in a pregnancy study. The sequencing here drew on CD4+ T cells from peripheral blood mononuclear cells, taken in the first trimester of pregnancy.

As DNA, the CDR3 is TGCGCCAGCAGCTTCTCCGAGACCCAGTACTTC. This gives the protein CASSFSETQYF. The chain joins TRBV5-1 to TRBJ2-5, with D unresolved. V was shortened by 2 bases and J by 5 bases, with 4 bases between the two germline ends. Germline loops: CDR1 SGHRS, CDR2 YFSETQ. This CDR3 is built from 11 residues. Filled out from reference TRBV5-1 and TRBJ2-5, the complete variable domain reads KAGVTQTPRYLIKTRGQQVTLSCSPISGHRSVSWYQQTPGQGLQFLFEYFSETQRNKGNFPGRFSGRQFSNSRSEMNVSTLELGDSALYLCASSFSETQYFGPGTRLLVL.